This passage covers 8 T cell receptor beta chains from one sample sequenced in a study of blood T cell repertoires in COVID-19. Repertoires were generated with immunoSEQ multiplex PCR, while TCRdb's copy carries only in-frame clones and drops some. The profile shows 150,000 or so clones, around 86% of them singletons. The sequencing input was PBMCs or T cells enriched from blood (not recorded which). The receptors were gathered from a man aged 50-60 years who had recovered from COVID-19.

CDR3 in amino acids: CASSRLGQAMNTEAFF. CDR3 sequence (DNA): TGTGCCAGCAGCCGACTGGGACAGGCCATGAACACTGAAGCTTTCTTT. The chain links TRBV5-4 to TRBJ1-1; 8 positions match TRBD1. CDR1 and CDR2 (germline): SGHNT, YYREEE (reference sequence). CDR3 length: 16 residues. V trimming: 4 bases; J trimming: 0 bases; junction bases outside the gene matches: 8. Supplemented by reference TRBV5-4 and TRBJ1-1, the full variable domain reads ETGVTQSPTHLIKTRGQQVTLRCSSQSGHNTVSWYQQALGQGPQFIFQYYREEENGRGNFPPRFSGLQFPNYSSELNVNALELDDSALYLCASSRLGQAMNTEAFFGQGTRLTVV.

The chain recombines TRBV19 with TRBJ2-1; TRBD1 aligns across 12 bases. CDR3 length equals 16 residues. J lost 7 bases, V lost 1 base, and 5 bases had no gene match. Per the germline V gene, CDR1 is LNHDA and CDR2 is SQIVND (reference sequence). CDR3 DNA sequence: TGTGCCAGTAGTATAGGGGGACAGGGGGCGGGTAATGAGCAGTTCTTC. It yields the protein CASSIGGQGAGNEQFF.

This sequence joins TRBV15 and TRBJ1-2, with no clear D. Germline CDR1 and CDR2: LNHNV and YYDKDF (reference sequence). There are 14 residues in the CDR3. V lost 1 base, J lost 7 bases, and 13 bases lay in between. The DNA of the CDR3 is TGTGCCACCAGCAGAGTTGGAGGTCGCCGTGGCTACACCTTC. Amino acid sequence: CATSRVGGRRGYTF. Based on the CDR3 plus reference TRBV15 and TRBJ1-2, the full variable domain is DAMVIQNPRYQVTQFGKPVTLSCSQTLNHNVMYWYQQKSSQAPKLLFHYYDKDFNNEADTPDNFQSRRPNTSFCFLDIRSPGLGDTAMYLCATSRVGGRRGYTFGSGTRLTVV.

The V gene is TRBV7-8, the J gene TRBJ1-2; D is perhaps TRBD1 (5 bases). CDR3 length equals 14 residues. Germline CDR1 and CDR2: SGHVS and FQNEAQ. Trimming took 5 bases from V and 4 from J, leaving 14 bases between them. The CDR3 sequence: CASSEKQGLYGYTF. CDR3 sequence (DNA): TGTGCCAGCAGCGAAAAGCAGGGTCTCTATGGCTACACCTTC.

In this sample, this clone turned up once. This chain connects TRBV7-9 to TRBJ2-7; D call uncertain. This CDR3 region has 14 residues. CDR1 SEHNR and CDR2 FQNEAQ come from the germline V gene (reference sequence). V lost 1 base to trimming and J lost 7 bases, with 14 bases between them. The CDR3 nucleotides read TGTGCCAGCAGCTTAGGGGCACGGCATGGAGAGCAGTACTTC. Protein: CASSLGARHGEQYF.

The V and J genes are TRBV12-3 or TRBV12-4 and TRBJ1-2; D unclear. The V and J ends lost 3 bases and 5 bases respectively, with 10 bases between them. The CDR3 consists of 13 residues. This CDR3 reads CASSLEGVYGYTF. CDR3 DNA sequence: TGTGCCAGCAGTTTGGAGGGAGTATATGGCTACACCTTC.

This clone was seen just once. The V gene is TRBV30, the J gene TRBJ2-3; 10 nucleotides agree with TRBD1. The ends lost 2 bases at V and 4 bases at J; junction bases unmatched: 6. Per germline, CDR1 GTSNPN and CDR2 SVGIG (reference sequence). The CDR3 has 15 residues. CDR3 in DNA: TGTGCCTGGAGTACCTTGGGACAGGGGCCAGATACGCAGTATTTT. This encodes CAWSTLGQGPDTQYF.

The genes are TRBV7-9 and TRBJ1-1; TRBD1 matches at 9 bases. The V gene end was trimmed by 5 bases and the J gene end by 6 bases; junction bases not matched to a gene: 7. Per germline, CDR1 SEHNR and CDR2 FQNEAQ (reference sequence). The CDR3 covers 14 residues. The CDR3 protein is CASSTTGGAAEAFF. In nucleotides, the CDR3 is TGTGCCAGCAGCACTACAGGGGGCGCGGCTGAAGCTTTCTTT.